The rows below give T cell receptor beta chains drawn from one sample of a study of cytomegalovirus exposure and HLA in healthy donors. Profiling relied on immunoSEQ multiplex PCR, and the TCRdb table lists in-frame clones only, not all of them. The data hold 150,000 to 200,000 clones, with around 85% observed a single time. Material for sequencing was PBMCs. These receptors were obtained from a man younger than 35 in good health and CMV-seropositive. Both conserved end residues are part of each CDR3. A D gene is named only where the DNA matches it firmly. Rows give clone size only sometimes, using once, few, many, or a class for an expanded clone.

cdr3_length | j_call | clone_size | v_call | d_call | cdr3_aa | cdr3_nt
13 | TRBJ1-5 | . | TRBV9 | . | CASNSGENQPQHF | TGTGCCAGCAACTCGGGGGAAAATCAGCCCCAGCATTTT
13 | TRBJ2-7 | . | TRBV29-1 | . | CSVELAQSYEQYF | TGCAGCGTTGAACTAGCGCAGTCCTACGAGCAGTACTTC
14 | TRBJ2-7 | once | TRBV6-1 | . | CASSASPSSYEQYF | TGTGCCAGCAGTGCCTCCCCGAGCTCCTACGAGCAGTACTTC
14 | TRBJ1-1 | . | TRBV7-9 | . | CASSLVAGDTEAFF | TGTGCCAGCAGCTTAGTGGCAGGGGACACTGAAGCTTTCTTT
11 | TRBJ1-2 | . | TRBV10-3 | TRBD1 | CAIRGDSFYTF | TGTGCCATCAGAGGGGACAGTTTTTACACCTTC
15 | TRBJ1-4 | . | TRBV6-1 | TRBD1 | CATADRARSNEKLFF | TGTGCCACCGCGGACAGGGCAAGGTCGAATGAAAAACTGTTTTTT
16 | TRBJ2-1 | . | TRBV5-1 | TRBD1 | CASRLSGTDFYNEQFF | TGCGCCAGCAGGCTATCCGGGACAGATTTTTACAATGAGCAGTTCTTC
18 | TRBJ2-5 | . | TRBV30 | . | CAWRPGYQLPTPQETQYF | TGTGCCTGGAGGCCAGGATACCAACTTCCAACTCCCCAAGAGACCCAGTACTTC
14 | TRBJ2-7 | . | TRBV28 | TRBD1 | CASSIGTGGYEQYF | TGTGCCAGCAGCATCGGGACAGGGGGCTACGAGCAGTACTTC
15 | TRBJ2-3 | . | TRBV6-6 | TRBD2 | CASRGGLEDTDTQYF | TGTGCCAGCAGGGGAGGACTAGAAGACACAGATACGCAGTATTTT
16 | TRBJ2-2 | . | TRBV10-2 | TRBD2 | CASKTTSGGNTGELFF | TGCGCCAGCAAAACGACTAGCGGGGGGAACACCGGGGAGCTGTTTTTT
16 | TRBJ2-1 | . | TRBV28 | . | CASTSLSASAYNEQFF | TGTGCCAGCACCTCCCTTTCGGCTAGCGCCTACAATGAGCAGTTCTTC
14 | TRBJ2-5 | . | TRBV2 | TRBD2 | CASSDQRGEETQYF | TGTGCCAGCAGTGACCAGCGGGGGGAGGAGACCCAGTACTTC
16 | TRBJ1-3 | . | TRBV9 | TRBD1 | CASSPRQGSSGNTIYF | TGTGCCAGCAGCCCGAGACAGGGCAGCTCTGGAAACACCATATATTTT
14 | TRBJ1-1 | . | TRBV28 | . | CASSRDSDNTEAFF | TGTGCCAGCAGTCGCGACAGTGATAACACTGAAGCTTTCTTT
15 | TRBJ1-2 | once | TRBV25-1 | TRBD1 | CASSEYSDRGDGYTF | TGTGCCAGCAGTGAATATTCGGACAGGGGGGATGGCTACACCTTC
13 | TRBJ2-7 | . | TRBV30 | . | CAWTGVGGGEQYF | TGTGCCTGGACTGGGGTTGGGGGCGGCGAGCAGTACTTC
14 | TRBJ2-1 | . | TRBV27 | TRBD2 | CATRLAGTYNEQFF | TGTGCCACCAGACTAGCGGGAACTTACAATGAGCAGTTCTTC
15 | TRBJ2-7 | few | TRBV5-5 | TRBD1 | CASSTSLGTAYEQYF | TGTGCCAGCAGCACCAGCCTCGGGACAGCCTACGAGCAGTACTTC
13 | TRBJ2-2 | . | TRBV2 | . | CASRRMNTGELFF | TGTGCCAGCAGGAGGATGAACACCGGGGAGCTGTTTTTT
16 | TRBJ2-5 | . | TRBV4-1 | TRBD2 | CASSQTSGGRGETQYF | TGCGCCAGCAGCCAGACTAGCGGGGGACGAGGTGAGACCCAGTACTTC